A selection of T cell receptor beta chains follows, all from one sample in a study of blood T cells in healthy people across ages. TCRdb reanalysed the 5' RACE reads using MiXCR and keeps one entry per CDR3 protein. The sample carries roughly 1.5 million distinct CDR3 sequences, 40% to 45% recorded once. The sample comprised blood. The source of these receptors is a young woman in good health. Both conserved end residues are part of each CDR3. The order of the fields is D gene, V gene, J gene, clone size, CDR3 DNA, CDR3 protein. A D gene is named only where the DNA matches it firmly. Some rows have no size entry. The others give once, few or many, or a class for an expanded clone.

>NA|TRBV7-8|TRBJ2-1|NA
TGTGCCAGCAGCTTAAGGATCGCCAGTGCCTACAATGAGCAGTTCTTC
CASSLRIASAYNEQFF
>TRBD2|TRBV4-1|TRBJ2-3|NA
TGCGCCAGCAGGGAACTGACTAGCGGGGGAACAGATACGCAGTATTTT
CASRELTSGGTDTQYF
>NA|TRBV9|TRBJ2-5|few
TGTGCCAGCAGCGTAGATAGGGCCCAATTTGGAGAGACCCAGTACTTC
CASSVDRAQFGETQYF
>TRBD1|TRBV7-2|TRBJ1-5|NA
TGTGCCAGCAGCTTCAAGACAGGGAGCAATCAGCCCCAGCATTTT
CASSFKTGSNQPQHF
>NA|TRBV4-1|TRBJ2-1|few
TGCGCCAGCAGCCACGCCCTCCCAGGAATGTCGTTCTTC
CASSHALPGMSFF
>NA|TRBV28|TRBJ1-2|NA
TGTGCCAGCACCGGCCGACAGGCCTTTAACTATGGCTACACCTTC
CASTGRQAFNYGYTF
>NA|TRBV20-1|TRBJ2-6|few
TGCGGAGCTAAGGCCTCTGGGGCCAACGTCCTGACTTTC
CGAKASGANVLTF
>TRBD1|TRBV2|TRBJ1-6|few
TGTGCCAGCCGGAGGGGGCAAGAAGCTTCACCCCTCCACTTT
CASRRGQEASPLHF
>NA|TRBV20-1|TRBJ1-1|few
TGCAGTGCCGTTTTGTTGAGCACTGAAGCTTTCTTT
CSAVLLSTEAFF
>NA|TRBV27|TRBJ2-1|many
TGTGCCAGCAGTTCCCGGACAAGCTCCTACAATGAGCAGTTCTTC
CASSSRTSSYNEQFF
>NA|TRBV4-1|TRBJ1-5|NA
TGCGCCAGCAGCCAAAGGGACGGCAAGCCCCAGCATTTT
CASSQRDGKPQHF
>NA|TRBV12-5|TRBJ1-1|NA
TGTGCTAGTGCTCCCGGAGGGCGGGTAAAGGAGGCTTTCTTT
CASAPGGRVKEAFF
>NA|TRBV4-2|TRBJ2-3|few
TGTGCCAGCAGCCAAGGACAGGGGACTATCACAGATACGCAGTATTTT
CASSQGQGTITDTQYF
>NA|TRBV4-1|TRBJ1-6|few
TGCGCCAGCAGCCTTAGGGGCTTAGAGAATTCACCCCTCCACTTT
CASSLRGLENSPLHF
>NA|TRBV7-8|TRBJ1-2|NA
TGTGCCAGCAGCTTTGCAGGGGACGGCTACACCTTC
CASSFAGDGYTF
>NA|TRBV20-1|TRBJ1-4|NA
TGCAGTGCTAGGAGGGGGGGGTTATGGGAAAAACTGTTTTTT
CSARRGGLWEKLFF
>NA|TRBV5-4|TRBJ2-5|NA
TGTGCCAGCAGCTTGGGGCGGCTAGTTGGAGAGACCCAGTACTTC
CASSLGRLVGETQYF
>TRBD1|TRBV25-1|TRBJ1-1|NA
TGTGCCAGCAGTGACAGGGGGCGAGGGGACACTGAAGCTTTCTTT
CASSDRGRGDTEAFF
>NA|TRBV20-1|TRBJ2-4|NA
TGCAGTGCCAGAGGGGGAGACAAAAACATTCAGTACTTC
CSARGGDKNIQYF
>NA|TRBV29-1|TRBJ2-1|NA
TGCAGCGTTGCCCCCTCCGGAGGTATCCATGAGCAGTTCTTC
CSVAPSGGIHEQFF
>TRBD2|TRBV7-2|TRBJ2-3|NA
TGTGCCAGCAGACCCGGACTAGCGGGAGTAGAGTATTTT
CASRPGLAGVEYF
>TRBD2|TRBV25-1|TRBJ2-7|NA
TGTGCCAGCACTGAGGGAGCGGGAGCCTCCTACGAGCAGTACTTC
CASTEGAGASYEQYF
>NA|TRBV6-2/TRBV6-3|TRBJ1-2|NA
TGTGCCAGCAGTTACGAACAGGACCTAATCTATGGCTACACCTTC
CASSYEQDLIYGYTF
>TRBD2|TRBV4-2|TRBJ2-7|few
TGTGCCAGCAGCCAAGCAGCGGGGGGACGGGATGAGCAGTACTTC
CASSQAAGGRDEQYF
>TRBD2|TRBV29-1|TRBJ2-3|NA
TGCAGCGTACGGACTAGCGGGATCGTTGCAGATACGCAGTATTTT
CSVRTSGIVADTQYF